This T cell receptor beta chain was sequenced in a study of blood T cell repertoires in COVID-19. About the study: Acute and convalescent COVID-19 specimens originated in the United States, Italy and Spain.

The table came from immunoSEQ multiplex PCR; TCRdb's copy has only in-frame clones and leaves some out. The repertoire has 200,000 to 300,000 clones, approximately 86% of them found once; the top ten carry roughly 7.8%. Sequenced material: peripheral blood. The sequence derives from a man between 60 and 70 years old who had recovered from COVID-19.

The CDR3 sequence: CASSLAWRSSTDTQYF. In DNA, the CDR3 is TGTGCCAGCAGCTTAGCCTGGCGGAGTAGCACAGATACGCAGTATTTT. The rearrangement uses TRBV7-9 and TRBJ2-3; the D is unclear. This CDR3 region has 16 residues. Trimming shortened V by 0 bases and J by 0 bases, and 10 bases separated the two germline ends. Germline-derived CDR1 and CDR2 are SEHNR and FQNEAQ (reference sequence).